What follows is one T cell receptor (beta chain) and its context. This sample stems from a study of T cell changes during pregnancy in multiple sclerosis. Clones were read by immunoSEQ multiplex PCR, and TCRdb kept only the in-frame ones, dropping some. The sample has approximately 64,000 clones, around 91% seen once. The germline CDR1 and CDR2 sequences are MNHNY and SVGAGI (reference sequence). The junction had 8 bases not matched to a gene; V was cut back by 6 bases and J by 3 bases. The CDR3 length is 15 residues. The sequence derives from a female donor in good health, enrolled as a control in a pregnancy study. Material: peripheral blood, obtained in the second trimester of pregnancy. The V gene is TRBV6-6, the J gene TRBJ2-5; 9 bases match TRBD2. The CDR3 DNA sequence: TGTGCCAGCAGGGATATTAGCGGGAGAGAAGAGACCCAGTACTTC. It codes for CASRDISGREETQYF.